The clone carrying this T cell receptor beta chain was detected only a few times. These data are taken from a study of human T cells and chemical hapten exposure. As handled by the study authors: The median was roughly 100,000 TCRs per sample, ranging 23,224 to 690,600. TCRdb itself ran the RACE reads through MiXCR, one entry per CDR3 protein. TCRdb, rather than the study authors, made the V and J calls. The sample has more than 45,000 distinct CDR3 sequences; around 11% are singletons. Time point in this sample: patch test 3, about 24 weeks after DPC sensitization. The treatment denotes: therapeutic diphenylcyclopropenone sensitization with weekly scalp DPC. The clonotype originates from a man younger than 40 with alopecia areata. Some clones in this sample may be carry-over from other donors' samples. Sequencing used whole blood, obtained in connection with sensitization to the hapten diphenylcyclopropenone (DPC).

CDR3 loop: CASSPSGDEQYF. The CDR3 nucleotides read TGTGCCAGCAGTCCCTCGGGGGACGAGCAGTACTTC. The chain employs TRBV28 and TRBJ2-7, with D perhaps matching TRBD2 (6 bases). CDR1 is MDHEN, CDR2 SYDVKM, per germline. Deletions cut 5 bases from V and 5 bases from J, with 10 bases between. The CDR3 runs 12 residues.